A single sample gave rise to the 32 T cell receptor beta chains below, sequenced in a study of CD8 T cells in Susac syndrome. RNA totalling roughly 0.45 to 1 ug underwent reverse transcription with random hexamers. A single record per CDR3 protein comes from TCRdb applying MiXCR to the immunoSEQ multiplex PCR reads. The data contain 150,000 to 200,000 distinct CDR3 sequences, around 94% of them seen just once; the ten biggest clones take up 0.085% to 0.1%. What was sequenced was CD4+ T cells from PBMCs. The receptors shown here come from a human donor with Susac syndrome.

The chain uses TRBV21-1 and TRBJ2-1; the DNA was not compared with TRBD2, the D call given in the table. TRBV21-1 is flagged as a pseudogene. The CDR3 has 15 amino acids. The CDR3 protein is CASSKTSGVLNEQFF. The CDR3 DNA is TGTGCCAGCAGCAAGACTAGCGGGGTTTTAAATGAGCAGTTCTTC.

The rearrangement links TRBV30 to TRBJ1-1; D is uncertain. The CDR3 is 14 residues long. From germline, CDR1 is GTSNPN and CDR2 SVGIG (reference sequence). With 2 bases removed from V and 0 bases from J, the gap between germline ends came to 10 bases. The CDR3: CAWSLRPVNTEAFF. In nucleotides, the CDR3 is TGTGCCTGGAGTTTAAGACCGGTGAACACTGAAGCTTTCTTT.

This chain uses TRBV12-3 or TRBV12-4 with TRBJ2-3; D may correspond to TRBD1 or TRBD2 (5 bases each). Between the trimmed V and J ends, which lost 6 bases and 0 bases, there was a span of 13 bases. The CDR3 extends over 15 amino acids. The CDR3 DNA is TGTGCCAGCAGCCGGGACGGCGCTAGCACAGATACGCAGTATTTT. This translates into CASSRDGASTDTQYF.

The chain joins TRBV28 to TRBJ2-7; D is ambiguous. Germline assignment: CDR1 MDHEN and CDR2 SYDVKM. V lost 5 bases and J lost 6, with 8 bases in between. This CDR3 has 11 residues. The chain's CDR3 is CASSLRAEQYF. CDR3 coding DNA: TGTGCCAGCAGTCTTAGGGCCGAGCAGTACTTC.

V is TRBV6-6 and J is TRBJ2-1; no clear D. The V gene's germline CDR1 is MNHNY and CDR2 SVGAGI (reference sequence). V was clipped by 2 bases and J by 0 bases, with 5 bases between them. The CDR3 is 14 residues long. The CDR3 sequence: CASSYDSSYNEQFF. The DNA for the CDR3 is TGTGCCAGCAGTTACGATAGCTCCTACAATGAGCAGTTCTTC.

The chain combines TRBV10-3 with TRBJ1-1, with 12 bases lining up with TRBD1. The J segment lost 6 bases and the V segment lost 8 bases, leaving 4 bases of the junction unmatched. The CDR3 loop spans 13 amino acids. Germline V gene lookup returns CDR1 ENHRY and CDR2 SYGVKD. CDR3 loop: CAIAGTGGPEAFF. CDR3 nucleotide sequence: TGTGCCATCGCTGGGACAGGGGGCCCTGAAGCTTTCTTT.

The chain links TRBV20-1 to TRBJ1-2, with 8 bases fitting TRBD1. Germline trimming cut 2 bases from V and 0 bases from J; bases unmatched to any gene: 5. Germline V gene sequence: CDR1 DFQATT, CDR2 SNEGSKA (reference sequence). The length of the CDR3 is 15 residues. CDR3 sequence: CSARQGAKTNYGYTF. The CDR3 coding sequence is TGCAGTGCTAGACAGGGGGCGAAGACTAACTATGGCTACACCTTC.

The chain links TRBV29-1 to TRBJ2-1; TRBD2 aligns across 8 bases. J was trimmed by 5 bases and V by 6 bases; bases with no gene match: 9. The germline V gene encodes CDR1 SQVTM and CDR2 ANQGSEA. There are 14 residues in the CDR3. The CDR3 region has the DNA TGCAGCGTGAAGGGGACTAGTCCCGACAATGAGCAGTTCTTC. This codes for CSVKGTSPDNEQFF.

The CDR3 DNA sequence: TGTGCCTGGAATAAAATGGGGGACATCCAGAACACTGAAGCTTTCTTT. It yields the protein CAWNKMGDIQNTEAFF. V is TRBV30 and J is TRBJ1-1; D perhaps matches TRBD1 (6 bases). This CDR3 has 16 amino acids. The germline V gene encodes CDR1 GTSNPN and CDR2 SVGIG (reference sequence). V was shortened by 4 bases and J by 1 base, with 19 bases between the two germline ends.

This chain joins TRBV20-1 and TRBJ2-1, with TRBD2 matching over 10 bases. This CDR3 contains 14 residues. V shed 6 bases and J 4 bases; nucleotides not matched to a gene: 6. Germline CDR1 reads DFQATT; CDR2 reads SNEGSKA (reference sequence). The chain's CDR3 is CSAIAGGNYNEQFF. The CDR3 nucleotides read TGCAGTGCAATAGCGGGGGGAAATTACAATGAGCAGTTCTTC.

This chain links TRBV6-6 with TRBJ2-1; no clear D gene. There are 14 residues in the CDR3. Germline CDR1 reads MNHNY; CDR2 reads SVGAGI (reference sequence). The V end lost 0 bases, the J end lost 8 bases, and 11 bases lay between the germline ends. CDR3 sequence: CASSYSSEQDEQFF. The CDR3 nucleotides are TGTGCCAGCAGTTACTCTTCCGAGCAGGATGAGCAGTTCTTC.

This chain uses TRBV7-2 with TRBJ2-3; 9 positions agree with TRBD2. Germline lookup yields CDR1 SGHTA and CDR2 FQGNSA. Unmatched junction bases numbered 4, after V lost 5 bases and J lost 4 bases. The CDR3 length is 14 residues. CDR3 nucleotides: TGTGCCAGCAGCGAGCGGGGGGTGTCAGATACGCAGTATTTT. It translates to CASSERGVSDTQYF.

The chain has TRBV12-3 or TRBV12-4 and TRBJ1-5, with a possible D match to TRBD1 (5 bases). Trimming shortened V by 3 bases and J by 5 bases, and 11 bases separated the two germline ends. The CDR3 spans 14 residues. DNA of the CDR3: TGTGCCAGCAGTTTTCCCGGACAATATCAGCCCCAGCATTTT. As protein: CASSFPGQYQPQHF.

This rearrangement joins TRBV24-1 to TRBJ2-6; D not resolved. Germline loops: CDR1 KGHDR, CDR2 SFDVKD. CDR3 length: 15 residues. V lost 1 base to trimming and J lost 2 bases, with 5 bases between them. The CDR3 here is CATSDLRAGANVLTF. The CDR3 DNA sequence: TGTGCCACCAGTGATTTAAGGGCTGGGGCCAACGTCCTGACTTTC.

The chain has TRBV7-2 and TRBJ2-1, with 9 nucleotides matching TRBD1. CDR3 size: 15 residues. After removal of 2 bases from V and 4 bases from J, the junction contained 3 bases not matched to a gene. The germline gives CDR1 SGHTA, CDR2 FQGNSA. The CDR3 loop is CASSLLGQGYNEQFF. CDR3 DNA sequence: TGTGCCAGCAGCTTACTAGGACAGGGGTACAATGAGCAGTTCTTC. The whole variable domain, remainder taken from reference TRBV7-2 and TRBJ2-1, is GAGVSQSPSNKVTEKGKDVELRCDPISGHTALYWYRQSLGQGLEFLIYFQGNSAPDKSGLPSDRFSAERTGGSVSTLTIQRTQQEDSAVYLCASSLLGQGYNEQFFGPGTRLTVL.

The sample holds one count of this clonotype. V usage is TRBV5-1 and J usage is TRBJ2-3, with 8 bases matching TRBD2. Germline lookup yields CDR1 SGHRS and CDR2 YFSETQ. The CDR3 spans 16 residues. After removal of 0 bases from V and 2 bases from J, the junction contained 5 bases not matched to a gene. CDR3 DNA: TGCGCCAGCAGCTTGGGACTAGCGTTGGTCACAGATACGCAGTATTTT. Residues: CASSLGLALVTDTQYF.

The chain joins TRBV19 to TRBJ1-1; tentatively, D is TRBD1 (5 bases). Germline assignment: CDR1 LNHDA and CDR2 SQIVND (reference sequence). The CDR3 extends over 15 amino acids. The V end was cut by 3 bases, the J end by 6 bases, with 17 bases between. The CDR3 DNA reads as TGTGCCAGTAGTATGGTACCTCAAAGGGGCGCTGAAGCTTTCTTT. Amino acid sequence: CASSMVPQRGAEAFF.

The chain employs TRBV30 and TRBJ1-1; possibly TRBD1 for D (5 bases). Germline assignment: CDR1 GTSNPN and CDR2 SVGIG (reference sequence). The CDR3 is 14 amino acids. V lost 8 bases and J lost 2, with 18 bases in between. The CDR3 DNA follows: TGTGCCCGCACTGCAGCAGGGAGTAACACTGAAGCTTTCTTT. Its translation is CARTAAGSNTEAFF.

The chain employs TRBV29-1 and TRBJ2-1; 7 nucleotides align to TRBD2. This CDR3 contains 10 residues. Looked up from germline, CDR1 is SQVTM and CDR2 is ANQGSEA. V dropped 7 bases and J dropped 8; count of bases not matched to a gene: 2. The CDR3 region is CSGGRDEQFF. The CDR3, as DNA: TGCAGCGGGGGGAGGGATGAGCAGTTCTTC.

CDR3 sequence reads: CASSLVASGVWGENNEQFF. CDR3 nucleotides: TGTGCCAGCAGCTTAGTGGCCAGCGGGGTCTGGGGGGAGAACAATGAGCAGTTCTTC. The chain links TRBV7-8 to TRBJ2-1; TRBD2 agrees at 7 bases. The V gene end was trimmed by 1 base and the J gene end by 5 bases; junction bases not matched to a gene: 17. The CDR3 loop spans 19 amino acids. CDR1 and CDR2 from the germline V gene are SGHVS and FQNEAQ.

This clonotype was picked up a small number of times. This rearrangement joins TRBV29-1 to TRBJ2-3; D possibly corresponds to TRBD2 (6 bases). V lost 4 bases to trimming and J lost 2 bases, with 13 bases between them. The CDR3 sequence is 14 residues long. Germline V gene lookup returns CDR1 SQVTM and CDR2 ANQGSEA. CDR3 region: CSVGAGRITDTQYF. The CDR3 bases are TGCAGCGTTGGCGCAGGGAGGATCACAGATACGCAGTATTTT.

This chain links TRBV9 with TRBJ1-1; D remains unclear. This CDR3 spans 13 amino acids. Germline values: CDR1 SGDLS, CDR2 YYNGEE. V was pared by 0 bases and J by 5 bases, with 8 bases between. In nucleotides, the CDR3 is TGTGCCAGCAGCGTAGAGTGGCGGACTGAAGCTTTCTTT. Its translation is CASSVEWRTEAFF.

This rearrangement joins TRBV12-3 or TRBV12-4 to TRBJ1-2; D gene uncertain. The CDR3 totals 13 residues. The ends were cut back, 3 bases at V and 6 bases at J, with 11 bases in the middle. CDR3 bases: TGTGCCAGCAGTTTGGGAGGTGGCGATGGCTACACCTTC. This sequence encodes CASSLGGGDGYTF.

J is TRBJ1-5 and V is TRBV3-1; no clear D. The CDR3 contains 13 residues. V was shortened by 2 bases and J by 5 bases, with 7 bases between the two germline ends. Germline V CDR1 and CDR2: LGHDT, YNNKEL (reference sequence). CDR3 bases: TGTGCCAGCAGCCAAATGGGAGATCAGCCCCAGCATTTT. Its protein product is CASSQMGDQPQHF.

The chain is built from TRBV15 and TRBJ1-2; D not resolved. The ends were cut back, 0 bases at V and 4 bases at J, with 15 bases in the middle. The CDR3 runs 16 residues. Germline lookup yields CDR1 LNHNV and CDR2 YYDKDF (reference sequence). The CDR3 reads CATSRDLQAASYGYTF. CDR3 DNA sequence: TGTGCCACCAGCAGAGATCTGCAGGCGGCGAGCTATGGCTACACCTTC. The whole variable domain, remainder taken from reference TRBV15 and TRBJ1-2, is DAMVIQNPRYQVTQFGKPVTLSCSQTLNHNVMYWYQQKSSQAPKLLFHYYDKDFNNEADTPDNFQSRRPNTSFCFLDIRSPGLGDTAMYLCATSRDLQAASYGYTFGSGTRLTVV.

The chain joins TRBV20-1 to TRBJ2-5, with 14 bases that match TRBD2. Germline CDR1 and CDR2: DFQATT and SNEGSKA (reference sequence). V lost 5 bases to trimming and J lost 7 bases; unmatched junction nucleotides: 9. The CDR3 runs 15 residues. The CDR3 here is CSASRLAGGLGTQYF. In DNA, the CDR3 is TGCAGTGCTTCAAGACTAGCGGGGGGGCTAGGGACCCAGTACTTC.

The CDR3: CASSLDGFDYGYTF. For the CDR3, the DNA is TGCGCCAGCAGCTTGGACGGTTTCGACTATGGCTACACCTTC. The chain has TRBV5-1 and TRBJ1-2, with unresolved D. Germline CDR1 SGHRS, CDR2 YFSETQ. V shed 0 bases and J shed 3 bases, with 9 bases lying between them. The CDR3 consists of 14 residues.

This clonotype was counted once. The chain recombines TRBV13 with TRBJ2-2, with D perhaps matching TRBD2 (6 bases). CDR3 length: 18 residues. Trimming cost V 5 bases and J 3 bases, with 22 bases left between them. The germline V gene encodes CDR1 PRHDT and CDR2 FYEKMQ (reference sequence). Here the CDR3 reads CASSDLRGAWRDTGELFF. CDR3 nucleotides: TGTGCCAGCAGCGACCTTCGGGGTGCCTGGAGGGACACCGGGGAGCTGTTTTTT.

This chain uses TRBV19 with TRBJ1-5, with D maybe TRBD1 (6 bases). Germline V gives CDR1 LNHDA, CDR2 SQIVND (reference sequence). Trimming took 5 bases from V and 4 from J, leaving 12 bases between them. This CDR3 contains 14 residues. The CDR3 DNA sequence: TGTGCCAGTAGTGGTGGCAGGGGTAATCAGCCCCAGCATTTT. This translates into CASSGGRGNQPQHF.

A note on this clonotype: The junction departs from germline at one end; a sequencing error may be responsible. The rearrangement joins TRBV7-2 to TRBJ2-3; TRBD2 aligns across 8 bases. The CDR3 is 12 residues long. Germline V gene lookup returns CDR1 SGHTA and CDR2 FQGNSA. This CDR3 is CASSLREGPPSF. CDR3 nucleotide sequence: TGTGCCAGCAGCTTACGGGAGGGGCCGCCCTCTTTT.

This CDR3 is CASSRDREIQYF. The CDR3 region has the DNA TGTGCCAGCTCACGGGACAGAGAAATTCAGTACTTC. The chain has TRBV18 and TRBJ2-4, with 7 bases lining up with TRBD1. This CDR3 spans 12 amino acids. Germline CDR1 reads KGHSH; CDR2 reads LQKENI. V was pared by 4 bases and J by 10 bases, with 4 bases of the junction left unmatched. Supplemented by reference TRBV18 and TRBJ2-4, the full variable domain reads NAGVMQNPRHLVRRRGQEARLRCSPMKGHSHVYWYRQLPEEGLKFMVYLQKENIIDESGMPKERFSAEFPKEGPSILRIQQVVRGDSAAYFCASSRDREIQYFGAGTRLSVL.

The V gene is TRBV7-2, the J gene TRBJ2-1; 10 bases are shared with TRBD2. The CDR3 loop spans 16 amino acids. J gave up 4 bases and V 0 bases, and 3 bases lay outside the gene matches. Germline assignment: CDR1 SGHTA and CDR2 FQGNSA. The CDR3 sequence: CASSLASGRIYNEQFF. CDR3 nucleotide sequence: TGTGCCAGCAGCTTAGCTAGCGGGAGGATTTACAATGAGCAGTTCTTC.